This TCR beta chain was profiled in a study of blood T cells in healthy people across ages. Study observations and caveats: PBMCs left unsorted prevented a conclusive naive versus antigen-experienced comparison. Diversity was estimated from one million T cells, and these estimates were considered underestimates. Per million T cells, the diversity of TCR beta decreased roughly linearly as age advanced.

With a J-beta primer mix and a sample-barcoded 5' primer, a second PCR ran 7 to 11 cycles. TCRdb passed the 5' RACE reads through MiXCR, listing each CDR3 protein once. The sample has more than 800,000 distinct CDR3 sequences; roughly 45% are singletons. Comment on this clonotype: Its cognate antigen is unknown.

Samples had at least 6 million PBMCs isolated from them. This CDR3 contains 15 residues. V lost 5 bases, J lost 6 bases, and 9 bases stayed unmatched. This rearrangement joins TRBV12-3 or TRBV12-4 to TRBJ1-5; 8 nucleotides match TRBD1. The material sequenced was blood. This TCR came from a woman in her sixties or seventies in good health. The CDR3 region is CASSTGQGLSQPQHF. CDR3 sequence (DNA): TGTGCCAGCAGTACCGGACAGGGATTGTCTCAGCCCCAGCATTTT.